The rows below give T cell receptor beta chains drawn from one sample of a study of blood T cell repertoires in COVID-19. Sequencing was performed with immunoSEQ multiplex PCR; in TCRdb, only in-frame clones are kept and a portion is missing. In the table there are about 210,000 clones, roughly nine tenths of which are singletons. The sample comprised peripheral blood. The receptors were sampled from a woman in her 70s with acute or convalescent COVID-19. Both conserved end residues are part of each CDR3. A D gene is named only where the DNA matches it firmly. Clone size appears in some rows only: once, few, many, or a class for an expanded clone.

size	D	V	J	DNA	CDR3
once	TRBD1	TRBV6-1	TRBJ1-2	TGTGCCAGCAGTGATGTCAGGGGGCTTTCCCTCTATGGCTACACCTTC	CASSDVRGLSLYGYTF
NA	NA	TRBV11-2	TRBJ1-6	TGTGCCAGCAGCTGGGGACGGGAGAATTCACCCCTCCACTTT	CASSWGRENSPLHF
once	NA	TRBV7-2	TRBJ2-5	TGTGCCAGCAGCTTAATGAGCAGGGGAGAGACCCAGTACTTC	CASSLMSRGETQYF
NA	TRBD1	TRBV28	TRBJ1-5	TGTGCCAGCAGCCTGACAGGGGCTACTCAGCCCCAGCATTTT	CASSLTGATQPQHF
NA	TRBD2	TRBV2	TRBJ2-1	TGTGCCAGCAGTGACCCCGGGACTAGCGGGGATTTGTTGCCATACAATGAGCAGTTCTTC	CASSDPGTSGDLLPYNEQFF
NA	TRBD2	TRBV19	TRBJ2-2	TGTGCCAGTAGAGGGACTAGCGGAGCCACCGGGGAGCTGTTTTTT	CASRGTSGATGELFF
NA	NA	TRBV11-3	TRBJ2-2	TGTGCCAGCAGCTTTTTGCTAGCGTCTGACACCGGGGAGCTGTTTTTT	CASSFLLASDTGELFF
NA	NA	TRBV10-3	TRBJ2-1	TGTGCCATCAGGGGAGGTACCTACAATGAGCAGTTCTTC	CAIRGGTYNEQFF
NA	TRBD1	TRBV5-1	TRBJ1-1	TGCGCCAGCAGCTTATTGACAGGGTTGAACACTGAAGCTTTCTTT	CASSLLTGLNTEAFF
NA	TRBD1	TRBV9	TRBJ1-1	TGTGCCAGCAGCGTAAGCCAGGGGGCATTCACTGAAGCTTTCTTT	CASSVSQGAFTEAFF
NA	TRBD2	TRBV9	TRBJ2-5	TGTGCCAGCAGCGTAGGAATAGCGGGGGGGCCTGTGGAGACCCAGTACTTC	CASSVGIAGGPVETQYF
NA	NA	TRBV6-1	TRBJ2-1	TGTGCCAGCAGTGAGAACAGGGCCCACAATGAGCAGTTCTTC	CASSENRAHNEQFF
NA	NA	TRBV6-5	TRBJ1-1	TGTGCCAGCAGTCCCCTAGGAGGAACTGAAGCTTTCTTT	CASSPLGGTEAFF
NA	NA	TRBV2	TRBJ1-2	TGTGCCAGCAGTCGACTCCTGTCGGGCTATGGCTACACCTTC	CASSRLLSGYGYTF
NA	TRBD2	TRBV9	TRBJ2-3	TGTGCCAGCAGCGTCATAGCGGGAGGGCAAGGGGATACGCAGTATTTT	CASSVIAGGQGDTQYF
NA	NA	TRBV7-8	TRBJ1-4	TGTGCCAGCAGCTTGCGAGGGAATGAAAAACTGTTTTTT	CASSLRGNEKLFF
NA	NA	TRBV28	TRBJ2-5	TGTGCCAGCAGTTCTCAAGAGACCCAGTACTTC	CASSSQETQYF
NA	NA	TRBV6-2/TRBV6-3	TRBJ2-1	TGTGCCAGCAGTAATTCCTTGGCCACCTACAATGAGCAGTTCTTC	CASSNSLATYNEQFF
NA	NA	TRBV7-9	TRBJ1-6	TGTGCCAGCAGCTTATCCCCAGGCCAGGGGTACGACTTT	CASSLSPGQGYDF
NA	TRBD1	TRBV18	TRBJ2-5	TGTGCCAGCTCACCTCCGCCAGGGGGCCGAGAGACCCAGTACTTC	CASSPPPGGRETQYF
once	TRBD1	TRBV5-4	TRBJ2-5	TGTGCCAGCAGCCCTGGGACAGGGAGGGGAGAGACCCAGTACTTC	CASSPGTGRGETQYF
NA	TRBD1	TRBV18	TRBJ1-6	TGTGCCAGCTCACCGGGGGACAGGACTAATTCACCCCTCCACTTT	CASSPGDRTNSPLHF
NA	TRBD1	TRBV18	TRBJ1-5	TGTGCCAGCTCAGCCGGGACAGGGGGCTCTAATCAGCCCCAGCATTTT	CASSAGTGGSNQPQHF
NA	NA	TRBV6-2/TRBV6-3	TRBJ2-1	TGTGCCAGCAGTTATATGGTGCCAGTCAATGAGCAGTTCTTC	CASSYMVPVNEQFF
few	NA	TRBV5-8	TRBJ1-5	TGTGCCAGCCAGGTAGTTAAGGGGCCCAATCAGCCCCAGCATTTT	CASQVVKGPNQPQHF
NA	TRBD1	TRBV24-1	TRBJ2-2	TGTGCCACCAGTGATCGCGGACAGGGGGTCCCCGGGGAGCTGTTTTTT	CATSDRGQGVPGELFF
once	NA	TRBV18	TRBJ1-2	TGTGCCAGCTCACCATTAGTAGATAGCGGCTACACCTTC	CASSPLVDSGYTF
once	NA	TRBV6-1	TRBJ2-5	TGTGCCAGCAGTGAATGGGCGGGAAGAGAGACCCAGTACTTC	CASSEWAGRETQYF
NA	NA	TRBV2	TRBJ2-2	TGTGCCAGCAGTGAGGCAGGATACTCCACCGGGGAGCTGTTTTTT	CASSEAGYSTGELFF
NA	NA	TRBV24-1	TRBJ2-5	TGTGCCACCAGCGACCCGGGAGCGGGCGTTGAGACCCAGTACTTC	CATSDPGAGVETQYF
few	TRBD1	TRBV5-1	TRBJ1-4	TGCGCCAGCAGCTTGCGACAGGGCTCTGAAAAACTGTTTTTT	CASSLRQGSEKLFF
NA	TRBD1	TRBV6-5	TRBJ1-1	TGTGCCAGCAGCGCAAGGGACAGCCGGAACACTGAAGCTTTCTTT	CASSARDSRNTEAFF
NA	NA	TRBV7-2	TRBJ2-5	TGTGCCAGCAGCTTAAGCAGGGAAGAGACCCAGTACTTC	CASSLSREETQYF
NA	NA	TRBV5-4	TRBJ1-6	TGTGCCAGCAGTCGGACAGTTGATTCACCCCTCCACTTT	CASSRTVDSPLHF
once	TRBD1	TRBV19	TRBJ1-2	TGTGCCAGTAGCAGAACAGGGGGCTATGGCTACACCTTC	CASSRTGGYGYTF
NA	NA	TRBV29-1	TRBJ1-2	TGCAGCGTAGGGGTAGGGGACTATGGCTACACCTTC	CSVGVGDYGYTF